This is a list of T cell receptor beta chains from one sample in a study of OX40 agonist ivuxolimab in advanced cancers. Sequencing used immunoSEQ multiplex PCR; TCRdb keeps in-frame clones, though not all of them. The table includes 50,000 to 65,000 clones, around 81% detected once. Sequenced here: CD4+ or CD8+ T cells sorted from blood, sampled in a trial of the OX40 agonist ivuxolimab. These receptors were taken from an adult with an advanced solid tumor such as melanoma, head and neck, liver or kidney cancer. CDR3s include the opening cysteine and the closing phenylalanine or tryptophan. A D gene is named only where the DNA matches it firmly. The size entry is marked missing in some rows and otherwise reads once, few, many or a size class.

J	size	length	D	V	DNA	CDR3
TRBJ1-5	-	13	-	TRBV6-5	TGTGCCAGCAGTTCGCTAGGGGATCAGCCCCAGCATTTT	CASSSLGDQPQHF
TRBJ1-4	-	16	-	TRBV4-1	TGCGCCAGCAGCCATGAAGGGGGTGGGACTAATGAAAAACTGTTTTTT	CASSHEGGGTNEKLFF
TRBJ1-1	-	15	-	TRBV9	TGTGCCAGCAGCGCCTTCCAGGGGCGAAACACTGAAGCTTTCTTT	CASSAFQGRNTEAFF
TRBJ2-7	-	13	-	TRBV12-5	TGTGCTAGTGGTTCAGGGGGAGGGAACGAGCAGTACTTC	CASGSGGGNEQYF
TRBJ2-7	-	12	-	TRBV5-1	TGCGCCAGCACGGGGCCTGGGGACGAGCAGTACTTC	CASTGPGDEQYF
TRBJ2-2	-	13	-	TRBV7-2	TGTGCCAGCAGCTTAGGGTATTCCGGGGAGCTGTTTTTT	CASSLGYSGELFF
TRBJ1-1	once	13	-	TRBV2	TGTGCCAGCCGGGTCAACAAGGGCTCTGAAGCTTTCTTT	CASRVNKGSEAFF
TRBJ1-2	-	14	-	TRBV12-5	TGTGCTAGCCGGCCCCTCGCGGGTTCGGGGGGCTACACCTTC	CASRPLAGSGGYTF
TRBJ1-4	-	13	-	TRBV15	TGTGCCACCAGCAGGCAGGGGAGGGAAAAACTGTTTTTT	CATSRQGREKLFF
TRBJ1-5	many	15	TRBD1	TRBV19	TGTGCCAGTAGTATAGCCCTGGACAGGAATCAGCCCCAGCATTTT	CASSIALDRNQPQHF
TRBJ2-6	-	16	-	TRBV4-3	TGCGCCAGCAGCCAAGAGGTGATCTCTGGGGCCAACGTCCTGACTTTC	CASSQEVISGANVLTF
TRBJ2-3	-	19	-	TRBV7-3	TGTGCCAGCAGCACACCCTCGGGACTGCGTCCTTCTAGCACAGATACGCAGTATTTT	CASSTPSGLRPSSTDTQYF
TRBJ1-2	-	12	-	TRBV7-2	TGTGCCAGCATAGAAAGTGGGTATGGCTACACCTTC	CASIESGYGYTF
TRBJ2-5	-	15	-	TRBV4-1	TGCGCCAGCAGCCAAGAAGGGATGAGGCAAGAGACCCAGTACTTC	CASSQEGMRQETQYF
TRBJ2-5	-	14	-	TRBV30	TGTGCCTGGAGTGTTTCGGGACATGGAGAGACCCAGTACTTC	CAWSVSGHGETQYF
TRBJ2-7	-	18	-	TRBV10-2	TGCGCCAGCAGTGACCCCCGGAAACAGGGACGGACGCCCTACGAGCAGTACTTC	CASSDPRKQGRTPYEQYF
TRBJ2-5	-	13	-	TRBV6-5	TGTGCCAGCAGTTATACGGGGAGGCAGACCCAGTACTTC	CASSYTGRQTQYF
TRBJ1-1	-	13	TRBD1	TRBV6-1	TGTGCCAGCAGTGCGGACAGGGATGCTGAAGCTTTCTTT	CASSADRDAEAFF